This T cell receptor beta chain was recovered during a study of T cell responses to AZD1222 COVID-19 vaccine. Across the whole study: Doses given second, at about 4 or about 12 weeks, were pooled.

Notes on this clone: Its antigen remains unidentified.

Deletions cut 1 base from V and 9 bases from J, with 10 bases between. This CDR3 has 13 amino acids. The germline V gene encodes CDR1 LGHDT and CDR2 YNNKEL (reference sequence). Sequenced by immunoSEQ multiplex PCR; TCRdb stores in-frame clones only, minus some. The sample contains approximately 190,000 clones, around 92% of which appear only once. Findings and limits, study-wide: Spike-specific TCR breadth and depth both grew after two AZD1222 doses. The span of vaccine-associated CD4 TCRs extended across spike, with dominance at 160-218 and 743-854. Donors skewed white British and female; clonal diversity was possibly underestimated.

The clonotype comes from an adult in good health. The genes are TRBV3-1 (or the pseudogene TRBV3-2) and TRBJ1-5; D is undetermined. Sequencing was performed on peripheral blood, taken on day 0 of AZD1222 vaccination. CDR3 nucleotides: TGTGCCAGCAGCCAAGGGGATCCATCGCCCCAGCATTTT. Its protein is CASSQGDPSPQHF.